The 4 T cell receptor beta chains presented below share a single source sample, sequenced in a study of blood T cell repertoires in COVID-19. Sequenced by immunoSEQ multiplex PCR; TCRdb stores in-frame clones only, minus some. The data contain almost 70,000 clones, around 79% of them seen just once; the ten biggest clones take up 16%. Sequences were obtained from peripheral blood. The source of these receptors is a man aged 55 to 69 with acute or convalescent COVID-19.

The chain couples TRBV19 to TRBJ2-7; D gene unclear. V was clipped by 2 bases and J by 2 bases, with 13 bases between them. This CDR3 has 15 amino acids. The germline CDR1 and CDR2 sequences are LNHDA and SQIVND (reference sequence). The chain's CDR3 is CASSITLRQAYEQYF. CDR3 nucleotides: TGTGCCAGTAGTATAACGCTGAGACAAGCCTACGAGCAGTACTTC.

V usage is TRBV2 and J usage is TRBJ1-5; tentatively, D is TRBD1 (5 bases). The ends were cut back, 9 bases at V and 3 bases at J, with 12 bases in the middle. Germline V lookup: CDR1 SNHLY, CDR2 FYNNEI. The CDR3 has 13 residues. CDR3 DNA sequence: TGTGCCAGTTTCGGGGACTTCAATCAGCCCCAGCATTTT. Translated: CASFGDFNQPQHF.

As DNA, the CDR3 is TGCGCCAGCAGCCCGGGACAGGGGAATGGTCAGCCCCAGCATTTT. It translates to CASSPGQGNGQPQHF. The gene calls are TRBV5-1 and TRBJ1-5; TRBD1 matches 10 bases. This CDR3 is built from 15 residues. J was trimmed by 6 bases and V by 4 bases; bases with no gene match: 7. Germline V gives CDR1 SGHRS, CDR2 YFSETQ.

This clone was counted between two and nine times. The J gene is TRBJ1-6, the V gene TRBV6-5, with 7 bases lining up with TRBD1. V shed 5 bases, J shed 10 bases, and the junction held 5 bases outside the gene matches. This CDR3 spans 13 amino acids. Per the germline V gene, CDR1 is MNHEY and CDR2 is SVGAGI. The DNA of the CDR3 is TGTGCCAGCAGTCCAGGGGGTGGATCACCCCTCCACTTT. It specifies CASSPGGGSPLHF.